This paragraph reports one TCR beta chain. This entry is derived from a study of blood T cell repertoires in COVID-19. Repertoires were generated with immunoSEQ multiplex PCR, while TCRdb's copy carries only in-frame clones and drops some. This sample has some 140,000 clones, with about 90% found just once. V was shortened by 1 base and J by 1 base, with 14 bases between the two germline ends. Germline CDR1 reads SEHNR; CDR2 reads FQNEAQ (reference sequence). This CDR3 spans 18 amino acids. This TCR was sampled from a man aged 45-60 years with acute or convalescent COVID-19. The rearrangement uses TRBV7-9 and TRBJ2-6, with D unclear. Material for sequencing was peripheral blood. CDR3 loop: CASSLVPGTISGANVLTF. The CDR3 coding sequence is TGTGCCAGCAGCTTAGTACCTGGCACGATATCTGGGGCCAACGTCCTGACTTTC. The full variable domain, its missing parts supplied by reference TRBV7-9 and TRBJ2-6, is DTGVSQNPRHKITKRGQNVTFRCDPISEHNRLYWYRQTLGQGPEFLTYFQNEAQLEKSRLLSDRFSAERPKGSFSTLEIQRTEQGDSAMYLCASSLVPGTISGANVLTFGAGSRLTVL.